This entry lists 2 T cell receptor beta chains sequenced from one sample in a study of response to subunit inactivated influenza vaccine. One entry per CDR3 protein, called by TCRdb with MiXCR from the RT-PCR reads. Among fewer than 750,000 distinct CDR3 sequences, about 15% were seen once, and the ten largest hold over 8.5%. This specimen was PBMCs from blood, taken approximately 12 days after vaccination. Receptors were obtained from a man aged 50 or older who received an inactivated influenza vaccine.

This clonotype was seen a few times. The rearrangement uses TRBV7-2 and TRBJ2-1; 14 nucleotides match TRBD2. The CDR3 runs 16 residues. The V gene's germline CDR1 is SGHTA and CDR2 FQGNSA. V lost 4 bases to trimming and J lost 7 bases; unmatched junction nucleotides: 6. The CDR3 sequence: CASSSYGLAGGNEQFF. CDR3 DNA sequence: TGTGCCAGCAGCTCCTACGGACTAGCGGGGGGAAATGAGCAGTTCTTC.

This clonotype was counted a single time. The CDR3 nucleotides are TGTGCCAGCAGCCGTAAAACCGGGGAGCTGTTTTTT. Its translation: CASSRKTGELFF. The chain employs TRBV7-2 and TRBJ2-2, with D hard to call. The ends were cut back, 5 bases at V and 5 bases at J, with 6 bases in the middle. The length of the CDR3 is 12 residues. The germline V gene encodes CDR1 SGHTA and CDR2 FQGNSA. Full variable domain (rest looked up from reference TRBV7-2 and TRBJ2-2): GAGVSQSPSNKVTEKGKDVELRCDPISGHTALYWYRQSLGQGLEFLIYFQGNSAPDKSGLPSDRFSAERTGGSVSTLTIQRTQQEDSAVYLCASSRKTGELFFGEGSRLTVL.